This T cell receptor (beta chain) was sequenced for a study of T cell changes during pregnancy in multiple sclerosis. V trimming: 3 bases; J trimming: 6 bases; junction bases outside the gene matches: 6. Germline V lookup: CDR1 ENHRY, CDR2 SYGVKD. The CDR3 sequence is 14 residues long. The protocol was immunoSEQ multiplex PCR, while the TCRdb copy is restricted to in-frame clones and leaves out a portion. This sample has under 50,000 clones, with about 90% found just once. Sequenced material: CD4+ T cells from peripheral blood mononuclear cells, taken in the second trimester of pregnancy. The clonotype was recovered from a female donor in good health, enrolled as a control in a pregnancy study. The rearrangement uses TRBV10-3 and TRBJ1-1; 8 bases are shared with TRBD1. The CDR3 region has the DNA TGTGCCATCAGTGAACGGACAGGGACGGCTGAAGCTTTCTTT. Translated, it gives CAISERTGTAEAFF.